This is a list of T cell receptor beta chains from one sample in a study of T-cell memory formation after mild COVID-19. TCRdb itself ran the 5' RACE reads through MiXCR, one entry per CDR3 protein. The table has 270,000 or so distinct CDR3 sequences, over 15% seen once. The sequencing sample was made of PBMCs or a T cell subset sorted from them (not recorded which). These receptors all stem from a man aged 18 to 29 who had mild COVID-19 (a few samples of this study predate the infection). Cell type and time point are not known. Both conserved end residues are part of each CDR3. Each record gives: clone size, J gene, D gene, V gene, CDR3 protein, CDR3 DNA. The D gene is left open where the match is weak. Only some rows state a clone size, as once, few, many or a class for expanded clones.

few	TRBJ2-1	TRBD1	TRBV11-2	CASSSTGISNEQFF	TGTGCCAGCAGCTCGACAGGGATTAGCAATGAGCAGTTCTTC
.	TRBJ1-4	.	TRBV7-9	CASSLDGQRNEKLFF	TGTGCCAGCAGCTTAGATGGCCAGCGTAATGAAAAACTGTTTTTT
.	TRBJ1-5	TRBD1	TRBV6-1	CASSEKLTGFNQPQHF	TGTGCCAGCAGTGAAAAATTGACAGGGTTCAATCAGCCCCAGCATTTT
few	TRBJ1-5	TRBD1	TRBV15	CASQGAGQPQHF	TGTGCCAGCCAGGGGGCCGGTCAGCCCCAGCATTTT
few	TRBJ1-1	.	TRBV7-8	CASRSGPGTEAFF	TGTGCCAGCAGATCGGGACCGGGCACTGAAGCTTTCTTT
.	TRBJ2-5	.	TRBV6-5	CASSYSSSAIALGETQYF	TGTGCCAGCAGTTACTCTTCCTCGGCTATCGCCCTGGGGGAGACCCAGTACTTC
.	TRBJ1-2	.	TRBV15	CATSPKKSQGIWGYTF	TGTGCCACCAGCCCAAAGAAGTCCCAGGGGATTTGGGGCTACACCTTC
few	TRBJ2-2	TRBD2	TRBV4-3	CASAKTGTSTGELFF	TGCGCCAGCGCCAAGACCGGGACTAGCACCGGGGAGCTGTTTTTT
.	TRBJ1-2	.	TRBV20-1	CSGYGQLLDYGYTF	TGCAGTGGCTACGGACAGCTACTTGACTATGGCTACACCTTC
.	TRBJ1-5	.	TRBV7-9	CASGGQDLIQPQHF	TGTGCCAGCGGGGGGCAGGACCTCATTCAGCCCCAGCATTTT